This TCR beta chain was identified in a study of identical twins. Findings and limits, study-wide: Zero-insertion analyses could be partly confounded by invariant MAIT and iNKT cells.

The germline CDR1 and CDR2 sequences are SGHAT and FQNNGV. V trimming: 3 bases; J trimming: 3 bases; junction bases outside the gene matches: 17. This CDR3 is 18 amino acids long. All donors comprised healthy Caucasians. One entry per CDR3 protein, called by TCRdb with MiXCR from the 5' RACE reads. The table records fewer than 550,000 distinct CDR3 sequences, roughly an eighth of them present only once. This clonotype was found a few times. Its antigen is as yet unknown. The same data also went into a second study, on yellow fever vaccine responses in identical twins.

Sequencing was carried out using CD4+ T cells sorted from blood. The receptor's source is a woman aged 18-29 years in good health. V is TRBV11-2 and J is TRBJ2-7, with 7 positions matching TRBD2. The DNA of the CDR3 is TGTGCCAGCAGCTTTCGTCCTTTAGGGGTGGGACTACTCTACGAGCAGTACTTC. It yields the protein CASSFRPLGVGLLYEQYF.